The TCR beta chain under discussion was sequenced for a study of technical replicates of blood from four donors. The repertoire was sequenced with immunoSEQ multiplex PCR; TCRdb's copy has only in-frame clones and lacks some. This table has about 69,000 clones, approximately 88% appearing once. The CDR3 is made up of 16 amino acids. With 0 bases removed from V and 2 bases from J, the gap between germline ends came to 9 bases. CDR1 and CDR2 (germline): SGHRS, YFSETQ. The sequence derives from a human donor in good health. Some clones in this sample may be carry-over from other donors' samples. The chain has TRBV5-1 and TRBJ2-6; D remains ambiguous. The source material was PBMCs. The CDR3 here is CASSLDSYAGANVLTF. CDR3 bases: TGCGCCAGCAGCTTGGACAGTTATGCTGGGGCCAACGTCCTGACTTTC.